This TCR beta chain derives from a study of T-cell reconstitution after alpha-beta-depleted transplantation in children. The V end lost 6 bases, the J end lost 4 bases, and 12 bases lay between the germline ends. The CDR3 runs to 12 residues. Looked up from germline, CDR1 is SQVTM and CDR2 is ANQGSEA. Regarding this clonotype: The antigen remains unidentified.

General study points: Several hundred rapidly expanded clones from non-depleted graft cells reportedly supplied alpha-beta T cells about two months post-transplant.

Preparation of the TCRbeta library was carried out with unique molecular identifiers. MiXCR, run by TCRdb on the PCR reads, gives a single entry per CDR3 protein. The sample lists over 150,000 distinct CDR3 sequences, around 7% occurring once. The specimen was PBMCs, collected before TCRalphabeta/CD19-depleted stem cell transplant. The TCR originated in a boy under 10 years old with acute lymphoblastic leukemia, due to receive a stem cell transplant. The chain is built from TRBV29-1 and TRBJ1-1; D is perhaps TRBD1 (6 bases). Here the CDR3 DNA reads TGCAGCGTGGGGGGGGGGCCCACTGAAGCTTTCTTT. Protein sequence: CSVGGGPTEAFF.